Sequencing of this T cell receptor beta chain was carried out in a study of blood T cell repertoires in COVID-19. Across the whole study: Samples taken during acute and convalescent COVID-19 were collected in the United States, Italy and Spain. T cells, B-cell-depleted T cells, or PBMCs provided the cDNA or gDNA that served as material.

Original data processing: Nucleated cell counts were estimated from reference gene primer amplification. TCRdb's copy holds only in-frame clones and misses some; the assay was immunoSEQ multiplex PCR. The DNA was the basis for D and trimming; V, J and clone size are from that table. Among about 230,000 clones, 65% to 90% were seen once, and the ten largest hold 7.4%. Trimming removed 4 bases at V and 1 base at J, with 7 bases between. CDR3 length: 13 residues. In germline, CDR1 is SGHRS, CDR2 YFSETQ. The chain couples TRBV5-1 to TRBJ2-3, with D perhaps TRBD2 (6 bases). This TCR derives from a woman in her 50s with acute or convalescent COVID-19. Input material: peripheral blood. This CDR3 reads CASSKRGTDTQYF. CDR3 DNA: TGCGCCAGCAGCAAGCGGGGCACAGATACGCAGTATTTT.